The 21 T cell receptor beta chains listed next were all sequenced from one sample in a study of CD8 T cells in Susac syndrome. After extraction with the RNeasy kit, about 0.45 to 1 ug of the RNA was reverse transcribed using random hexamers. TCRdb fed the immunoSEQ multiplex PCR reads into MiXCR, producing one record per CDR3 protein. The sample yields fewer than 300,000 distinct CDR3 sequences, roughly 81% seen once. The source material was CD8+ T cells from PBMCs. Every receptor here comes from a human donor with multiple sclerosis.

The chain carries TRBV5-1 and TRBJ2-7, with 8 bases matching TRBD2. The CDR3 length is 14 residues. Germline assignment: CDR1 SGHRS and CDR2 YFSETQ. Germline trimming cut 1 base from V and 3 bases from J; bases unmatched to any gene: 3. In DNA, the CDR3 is TGCGCCAGCAGCTTGACTAGCGGTTACTACGAGCAGTACTTC. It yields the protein CASSLTSGYYEQYF.

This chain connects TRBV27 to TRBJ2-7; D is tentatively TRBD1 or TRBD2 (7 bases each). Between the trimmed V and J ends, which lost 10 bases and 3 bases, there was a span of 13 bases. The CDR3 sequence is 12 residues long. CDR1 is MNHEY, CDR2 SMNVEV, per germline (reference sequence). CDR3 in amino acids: CATAGGDYEQYF. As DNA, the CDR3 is TGTGCCACCGCAGGGGGGGACTACGAGCAGTACTTC.

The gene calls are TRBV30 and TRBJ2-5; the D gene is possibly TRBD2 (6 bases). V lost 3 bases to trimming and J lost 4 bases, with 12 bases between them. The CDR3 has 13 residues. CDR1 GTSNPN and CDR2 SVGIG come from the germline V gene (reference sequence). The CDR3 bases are TGTGCCTGGAGGCGACTAGATGGAGAGACCCAGTACTTC. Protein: CAWRRLDGETQYF.

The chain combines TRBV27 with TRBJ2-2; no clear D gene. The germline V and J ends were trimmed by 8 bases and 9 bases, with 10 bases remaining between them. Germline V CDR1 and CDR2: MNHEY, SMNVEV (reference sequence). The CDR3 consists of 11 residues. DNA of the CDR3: TGTGCCAGCCACCAAGGGAGGGAGCTGTTTTTT. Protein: CASHQGRELFF.

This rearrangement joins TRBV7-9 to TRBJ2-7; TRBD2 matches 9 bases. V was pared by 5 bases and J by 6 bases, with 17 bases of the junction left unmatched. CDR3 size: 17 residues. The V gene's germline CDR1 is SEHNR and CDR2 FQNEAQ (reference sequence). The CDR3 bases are TGTGCCAGCAGCCACCCCGCGGGAGGGAAAATGGGTGGCGAGCAGTACTTC. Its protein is CASSHPAGGKMGGEQYF.

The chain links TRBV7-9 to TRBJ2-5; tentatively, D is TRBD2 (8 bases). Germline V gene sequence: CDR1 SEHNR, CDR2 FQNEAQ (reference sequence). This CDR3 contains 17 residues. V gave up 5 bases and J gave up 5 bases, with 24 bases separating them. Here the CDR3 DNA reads TGTGCCAGCAGCACACCCCCCATCGGGAGGGGGCGGGAGACCCAGTACTTC. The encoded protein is CASSTPPIGRGRETQYF.

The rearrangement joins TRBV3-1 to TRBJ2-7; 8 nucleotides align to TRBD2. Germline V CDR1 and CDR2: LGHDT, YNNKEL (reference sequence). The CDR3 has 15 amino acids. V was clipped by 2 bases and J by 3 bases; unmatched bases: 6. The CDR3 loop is CASSQFREGDYEQYF. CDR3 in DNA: TGTGCCAGCAGCCAATTTCGGGAGGGGGACTACGAGCAGTACTTC.

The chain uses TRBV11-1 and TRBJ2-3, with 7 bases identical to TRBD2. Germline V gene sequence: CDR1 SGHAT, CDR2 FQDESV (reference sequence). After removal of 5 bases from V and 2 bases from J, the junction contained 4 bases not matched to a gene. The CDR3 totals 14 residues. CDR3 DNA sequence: TGTGCCAGCAGCCGGGGGGTGGACACAGATACGCAGTATTTT. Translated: CASSRGVDTDTQYF.

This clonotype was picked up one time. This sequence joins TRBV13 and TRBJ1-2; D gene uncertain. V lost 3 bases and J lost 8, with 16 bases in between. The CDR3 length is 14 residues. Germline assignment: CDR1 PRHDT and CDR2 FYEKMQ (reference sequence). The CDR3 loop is CASSFSTVLRGYTF. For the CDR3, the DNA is TGTGCCAGCAGCTTCTCCACCGTGCTTCGAGGCTACACCTTC.

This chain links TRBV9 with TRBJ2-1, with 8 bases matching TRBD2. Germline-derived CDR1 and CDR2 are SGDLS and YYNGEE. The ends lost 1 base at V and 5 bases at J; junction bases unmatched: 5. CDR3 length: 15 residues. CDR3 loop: CASSVSGRANNEQFF. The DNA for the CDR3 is TGTGCCAGCAGCGTATCCGGGAGGGCCAACAATGAGCAGTTCTTC. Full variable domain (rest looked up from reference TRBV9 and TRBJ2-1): DSGVTQTPKHLITATGQRVTLRCSPRSGDLSVYWYQQSLDQGLQFLIQYYNGEERAKGNILERFSAQQFPDLHSELNLSSLELGDSALYFCASSVSGRANNEQFFGPGTRLTVL.

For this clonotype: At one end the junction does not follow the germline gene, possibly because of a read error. The CDR3 sequence is CASSDRGSVSHEQYF. CDR3 in DNA: TGTGCCAGCAGTGACAGAGGGAGCGTCTCCCACGAGCAGTACTTC. The V gene is TRBV6-1, the J gene TRBJ2-7, with a possible D match to TRBD2 (5 bases). Germline V gives CDR1 MNHNS, CDR2 SASEGT. This CDR3 region has 15 residues.

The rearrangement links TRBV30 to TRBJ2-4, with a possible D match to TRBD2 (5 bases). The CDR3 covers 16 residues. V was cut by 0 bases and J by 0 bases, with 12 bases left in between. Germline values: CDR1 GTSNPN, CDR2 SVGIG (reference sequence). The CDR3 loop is CAWSVRAGLAKNIQYF. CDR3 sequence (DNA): TGTGCCTGGAGTGTACGGGCAGGACTAGCCAAAAACATTCAGTACTTC.

The CDR3 DNA sequence: TGCAGTGCTCAGAACCGGGACAGCCACTCCTACGAGCAGTACTTC. This sequence encodes CSAQNRDSHSYEQYF. The chain carries TRBV20-1 and TRBJ2-7; 7 bases map to TRBD1. The ends lost 5 bases at V and 0 bases at J; junction bases unmatched: 10. The germline V gene has CDR1 DFQATT and CDR2 SNEGSKA (reference sequence). The CDR3 runs 15 residues.

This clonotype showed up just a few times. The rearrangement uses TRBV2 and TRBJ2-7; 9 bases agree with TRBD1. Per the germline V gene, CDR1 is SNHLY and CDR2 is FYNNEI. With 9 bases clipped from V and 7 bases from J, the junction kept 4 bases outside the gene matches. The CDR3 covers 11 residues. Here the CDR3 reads CARGTGREQYF. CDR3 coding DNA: TGTGCCAGGGGGACAGGGAGAGAGCAGTACTTC. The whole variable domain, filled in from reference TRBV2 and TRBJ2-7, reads EPEVTQTPSHQVTQMGQEVILRCVPISNHLYFYWYRQILGQKVEFLVSFYNNEISEKSEIFDDQFSVERPDGSNFTLKIRSTKLEDSAMYFCARGTGREQYFGPGTRLTVT.

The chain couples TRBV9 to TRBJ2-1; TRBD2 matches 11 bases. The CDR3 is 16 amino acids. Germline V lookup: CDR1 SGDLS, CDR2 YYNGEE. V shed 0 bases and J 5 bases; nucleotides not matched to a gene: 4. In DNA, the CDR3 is TGTGCCAGCAGCGTAGGGGCTAGCGGGAGGAACAATGAGCAGTTCTTC. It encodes CASSVGASGRNNEQFF. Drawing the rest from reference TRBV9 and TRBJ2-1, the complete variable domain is DSGVTQTPKHLITATGQRVTLRCSPRSGDLSVYWYQQSLDQGLQFLIQYYNGEERAKGNILERFSAQQFPDLHSELNLSSLELGDSALYFCASSVGASGRNNEQFFGPGTRLTVL.

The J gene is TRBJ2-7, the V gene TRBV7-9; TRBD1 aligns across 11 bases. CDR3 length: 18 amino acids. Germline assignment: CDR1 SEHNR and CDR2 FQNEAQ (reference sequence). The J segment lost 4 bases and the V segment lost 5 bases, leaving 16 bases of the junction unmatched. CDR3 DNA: TGTGCCAGCAGCACCCCCACCGAGCCGGGACAGGGGGGTTACGAGCAGTACTTC. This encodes CASSTPTEPGQGGYEQYF. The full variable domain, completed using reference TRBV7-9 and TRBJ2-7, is DTGVSQNPRHKITKRGQNVTFRCDPISEHNRLYWYRQTLGQGPEFLTYFQNEAQLEKSRLLSDRFSAERPKGSFSTLEIQRTEQGDSAMYLCASSTPTEPGQGGYEQYFGPGTRLTVT.

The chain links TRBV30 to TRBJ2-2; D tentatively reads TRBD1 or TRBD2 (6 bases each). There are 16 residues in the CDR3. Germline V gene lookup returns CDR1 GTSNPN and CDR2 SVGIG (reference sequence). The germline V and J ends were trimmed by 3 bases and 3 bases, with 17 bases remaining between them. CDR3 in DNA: TGTGCCTGGAGCAATCCGGGGGCTGAACACACCGGGGAGCTGTTTTTT. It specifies CAWSNPGAEHTGELFF.

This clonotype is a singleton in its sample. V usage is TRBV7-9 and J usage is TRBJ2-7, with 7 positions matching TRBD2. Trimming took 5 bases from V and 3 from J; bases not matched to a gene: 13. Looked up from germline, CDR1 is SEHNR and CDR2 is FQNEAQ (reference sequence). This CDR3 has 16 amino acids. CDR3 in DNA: TGTGCCAGCAGCCCTCCGTTCAGCCGGGGGGACTACGAGCAGTACTTC. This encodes CASSPPFSRGDYEQYF. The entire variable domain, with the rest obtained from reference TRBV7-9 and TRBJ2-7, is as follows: DTGVSQNPRHKITKRGQNVTFRCDPISEHNRLYWYRQTLGQGPEFLTYFQNEAQLEKSRLLSDRFSAERPKGSFSTLEIQRTEQGDSAMYLCASSPPFSRGDYEQYFGPGTRLTVT.

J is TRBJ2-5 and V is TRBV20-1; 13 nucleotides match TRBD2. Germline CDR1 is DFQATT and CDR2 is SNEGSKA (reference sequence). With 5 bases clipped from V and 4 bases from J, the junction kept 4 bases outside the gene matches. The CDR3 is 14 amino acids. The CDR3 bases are TGCAGTGCTCGGACTAGCGGGAGCCCAGAGACCCAGTACTTC. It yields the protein CSARTSGSPETQYF.

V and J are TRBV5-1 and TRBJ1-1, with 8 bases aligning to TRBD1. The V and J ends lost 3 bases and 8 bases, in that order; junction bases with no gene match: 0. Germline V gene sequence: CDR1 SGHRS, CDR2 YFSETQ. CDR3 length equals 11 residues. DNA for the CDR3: TGCGCCAGCAGCTCAGGGGGCGAAGCTTTCTTT. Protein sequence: CASSSGGEAFF.

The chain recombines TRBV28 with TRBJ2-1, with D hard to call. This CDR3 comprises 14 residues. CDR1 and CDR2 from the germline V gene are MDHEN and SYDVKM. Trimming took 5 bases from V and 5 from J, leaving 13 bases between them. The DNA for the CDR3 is TGTGCCAGCAGTCCGATACCGGAGAACAATGAGCAGTTCTTC. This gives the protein CASSPIPENNEQFF.